Each of the 23 T cell receptor beta chains below was sequenced from the same sample in a study of CD8 T cells in ankylosing spondylitis. Study results and limitations: One TCR beta motif, made up of 7 or 8 highly homologous variants, appeared characteristic of ankylosing spondylitis blood.

These TCRs are of unknown antigen specificity. TCRdb reprocessed the 5' RACE reads with MiXCR, giving one entry per CDR3 protein. This table has some 800,000 distinct CDR3 sequences, roughly 12% appearing once. Material: blood, either unsorted or a sorted T cell fraction (not recorded which). All receptors come from a male donor with ankylosing spondylitis.

This chain connects TRBV18 to TRBJ2-1; the match to TRBD1 covers 7 bases. Germline V gene lookup returns CDR1 KGHSH and CDR2 LQKENI. The CDR3 contains 15 residues. V trimming: 4 bases; J trimming: 4 bases; junction bases outside the gene matches: 7. CDR3 bases: TGTGCCAGCTCACGGACAGGATGGGGTTACAATGAGCAGTTCTTC. Amino acids: CASSRTGWGYNEQFF.

This chain joins TRBV7-2 and TRBJ2-3; TRBD1 might be the D (6 bases). Germline CDR1 reads SGHTA; CDR2 reads FQGNSA. V dropped 2 bases and J dropped 5 bases, with 14 bases sitting between them. The CDR3 loop spans 15 amino acids. This CDR3 is CASSLQQGHGDTQYF. CDR3 nucleotide sequence: TGTGCCAGCAGCTTACAACAGGGCCACGGAGATACGCAGTATTTT.

This clonotype was detected a few times. This chain links TRBV12-3 or TRBV12-4 with TRBJ1-5; no definite D call. The V end lost 6 bases, the J end lost 7 bases, and 13 bases lay between the germline ends. The CDR3 totals 13 residues. The CDR3 here is CASSYGSRQPQHF. In DNA, the CDR3 is TGTGCCAGCAGCTACGGGAGCAGGCAGCCCCAGCATTTT.

V gene TRBV6-4 combines with J gene TRBJ2-3; D is possibly TRBD2 (6 bases). In germline, CDR1 is MRHNA, CDR2 SNTAGT. The CDR3 is 13 residues long. The ends were cut back, 2 bases at V and 6 bases at J, with 9 bases in the middle. CDR3 DNA sequence: TGTGCCAGCAGTGACGATGGGGGGGATACGCAGTATTTT. Its protein product is CASSDDGGDTQYF.

The V gene is TRBV10-2, the J gene TRBJ2-1, with D maybe TRBD1 (5 bases). The CDR3 contains 12 residues. The germline V gene encodes CDR1 WSHSY and CDR2 SAAADI. Between the trimmed V and J ends, which lost 6 bases and 6 bases, there was a span of 9 bases. The CDR3 nucleotides read TGCGCCAGCAGAAGACAGACCAATGAGCAGTTCTTC. This encodes CASRRQTNEQFF.

V gene TRBV20-1 combines with J gene TRBJ1-1; D not resolved. This CDR3 is 13 amino acids long. Germline V gene lookup returns CDR1 DFQATT and CDR2 SNEGSKA (reference sequence). The germline V and J ends were trimmed by 5 bases and 4 bases, with 14 bases remaining between them. For the CDR3, the DNA is TGCAGTGCTGCCCCCCGGGGATCCACTGAAGCTTTCTTT. Translating it yields CSAAPRGSTEAFF.

V is TRBV27 and J is TRBJ2-3, with D possibly TRBD1 on 5 matching bases. V was clipped by 6 bases and J by 10 bases, with 17 bases between them. Germline V gene lookup returns CDR1 MNHEY and CDR2 SMNVEV (reference sequence). The CDR3 loop spans 13 amino acids. CDR3 coding DNA: TGTGCCAGCAGCATTACGAAGGGGTTGGCGCAGTATTTT. Amino acid sequence: CASSITKGLAQYF.

This clonotype has more than one count but fewer than ten. The CDR3 carries no conserved terminal phenylalanine or tryptophan, so it likely arises from a read error. It is unclear where the CDR3 begins or ends on the DNA, so no DNA is shown, and the CDR3 is as TCRdb lists it. The J gene is TRBJ2-1, the V gene TRBV4-1; no DNA check was done on the table's D call, TRBD1. The length of the CDR3 is 11 amino acids, counting both ends. Germline V gene data show CDR1 as MGHRA and CDR2 as YSYEKL. CDR3 protein: CASSQDWPGQP.

A few counts support this clonotype. The CDR3 region is CASSIMAGAEQYF. In DNA, the CDR3 is TGTGCCAGTAGTATTATGGCGGGAGCCGAGCAGTACTTC. The V and J genes are TRBV19 and TRBJ2-7; 7 nucleotides agree with TRBD2. Looked up from germline, CDR1 is LNHDA and CDR2 is SQIVND (reference sequence). V gave up 3 bases and J gave up 6 bases; unmatched junction bases: 5. The CDR3 is 13 residues long.

The chain is built from TRBV7-8 and TRBJ2-2, with TRBD2 as a possible D gene (5 bases). Trimming removed 2 bases from V and 4 bases from J, with 11 bases in between. CDR3 length: 15 residues. Germline V CDR1 and CDR2: SGHVS, FQNEAQ. CDR3 nucleotides: TGTGCCAGCAGCTTAACTAGACTCCTCACCGGGGAGCTGTTTTTT. Translated, it gives CASSLTRLLTGELFF.

This clonotype was recorded at least ten times. The rearrangement uses TRBV4-3 and TRBJ1-4; tentatively, D is TRBD1 (5 bases). The V end lost 0 bases, the J end lost 9 bases, and 20 bases lay between the germline ends. The CDR3 spans 17 residues. Germline CDR1 LGHNA, CDR2 YSLEER. Written as DNA, the CDR3 is TGCGCCAGCAGCCAAGATCTCCTCTGGGGCGTGCGGAAAAAACTGTTTTTT. Translation gives CASSQDLLWGVRKKLFF.

This clonotype came up many times. The V and J genes are TRBV4-2 and TRBJ2-1; perhaps TRBD1 as D (6 bases). Germline loops: CDR1 LGHNA, CDR2 YNFKEQ. V was clipped by 0 bases and J by 0 bases, with 12 bases between them. This CDR3 region has 17 residues. The CDR3 DNA sequence: TGTGCCAGCAGCCAAGAACCAAGGGGGAGCTCCTACAATGAGCAGTTCTTC. It translates to CASSQEPRGSSYNEQFF.

The V gene is TRBV28, the J gene TRBJ2-7; maybe TRBD1 (6 bases). This CDR3 is built from 13 residues. Germline assignment: CDR1 MDHEN and CDR2 SYDVKM. Trimming removed 7 bases from V and 1 base from J, with 11 bases in between. CDR3 protein: CASTAGDSYEQYF. CDR3 coding DNA: TGTGCCAGCACCGCAGGGGATTCCTACGAGCAGTACTTC.

The rearrangement links TRBV20-1 to TRBJ1-5, with TRBD1 matching 8 bases. The germline CDR1 and CDR2 sequences are DFQATT and SNEGSKA (reference sequence). The length of the CDR3 is 15 residues. Unmatched junction bases numbered 6, after V lost 3 bases and J lost 2 bases. CDR3 sequence: CSARAGQARNQPQHF. Here the CDR3 DNA reads TGCAGTGCTAGGGCGGGACAGGCCCGCAATCAGCCCCAGCATTTT.

This rearrangement joins TRBV7-9 to TRBJ2-3; 11 bases align to TRBD2. Germline assignment: CDR1 SEHNR and CDR2 FQNEAQ (reference sequence). The J segment lost 4 bases and the V segment lost 3 bases, leaving 6 bases of the junction unmatched. The CDR3 has 16 amino acids. The CDR3 loop is CASSFGTSGSSDTQYF. DNA of the CDR3: TGTGCCAGCAGCTTCGGAACTAGCGGGAGCTCAGATACGCAGTATTTT.

This clonotype was seen at least ten times. The CDR3 bases are TGCAGTGCTAGTGGGACTAGCGGGAGCACAGATACGCAGTATTTT. The encoded protein is CSASGTSGSTDTQYF. The rearrangement uses TRBV20-1 and TRBJ2-3, with TRBD2 matching 12 bases. This CDR3 region has 15 residues. Germline V lookup: CDR1 DFQATT, CDR2 SNEGSKA (reference sequence). J was trimmed by 0 bases and V by 3 bases; bases with no gene match: 1.

This clonotype has at least ten counts. J is TRBJ2-1 and V is TRBV29-1; either TRBD1 or TRBD2 may supply D (5 bases each). Trimming cost V 5 bases and J 1 base, with 12 bases left between them. Germline CDR1 SQVTM, CDR2 ANQGSEA. CDR3 length: 14 amino acids. The CDR3 coding sequence is TGCAGCGTTTGCAGGGACCGATCCTACAATGAGCAGTTCTTC. Encoded protein: CSVCRDRSYNEQFF.

The chain combines TRBV9 with TRBJ1-2; D gene uncertain. The V end was cut by 4 bases, the J end by 3 bases, with 13 bases between. The CDR3 is 14 amino acids. CDR1 and CDR2 (germline): SGDLS, YYNGEE. The CDR3 coding sequence is TGTGCCAGCAGCCCATTGTCCGTCCACTATGGCTACACCTTC. This translates into CASSPLSVHYGYTF.

This clonotype has a count of ten or more. This rearrangement joins TRBV20-1 to TRBJ2-3, with D possibly being TRBD2 (5 bases). Deletions cut 4 bases from V and 5 bases from J, with 16 bases between. The CDR3 totals 14 residues. The germline V gene has CDR1 DFQATT and CDR2 SNEGSKA (reference sequence). The CDR3 region has the DNA TGCAGTGCTATTGCTGCGGGCTGGGGAGATACGCAGTATTTT. It is translated as CSAIAAGWGDTQYF.

The table lists this clonotype with many counts. V gene TRBV7-2 combines with J gene TRBJ2-3; 8 nucleotides agree with TRBD2. Per germline, CDR1 SGHTA and CDR2 FQGNSA. The junction had 11 bases not matched to a gene; V was cut back by 4 bases and J by 2 bases. The CDR3 is 17 residues long. This chain's CDR3 is CASSSLGLAGITDTQYF. The DNA for the CDR3 is TGTGCCAGCAGCTCTCTGGGTCTAGCGGGTATCACAGATACGCAGTATTTT.

This clonotype showed up just a few times. The chain links TRBV7-3 to TRBJ2-2; 11 nucleotides match TRBD1. The CDR3 runs 16 residues. Germline values: CDR1 SGHTA, CDR2 FQGTGA. V lost 1 base, J lost 6 bases, and 4 bases stayed unmatched. CDR3 nucleotide sequence: TGTGCCAGCAGCTTAAAAGGGACAGGGGGACCCGGGGAGCTGTTTTTT. This encodes CASSLKGTGGPGELFF.

The chain combines TRBV20-1 with TRBJ1-2; D possibly corresponds to TRBD1 (5 bases). The CDR3 spans 13 residues. Per germline, CDR1 DFQATT and CDR2 SNEGSKA (reference sequence). Trimming pared 5 bases from V and 2 bases from J, leaving 12 bases between. CDR3 DNA: TGCAGTGCTGGGACCGGGAAGAACTATGGCTACACCTTC. It codes for CSAGTGKNYGYTF.

The chain is built from TRBV20-1 and TRBJ2-7; 7 nucleotides line up with TRBD1. The CDR3 loop spans 13 amino acids. The germline V gene encodes CDR1 DFQATT and CDR2 SNEGSKA (reference sequence). The V and J ends lost 5 bases and 2 bases, in that order; junction bases with no gene match: 6. CDR3 nucleotide sequence: TGCAGTGCTGTCAGACAGGGCGCCTACGAGCAGTACTTC. Residues: CSAVRQGAYEQYF.